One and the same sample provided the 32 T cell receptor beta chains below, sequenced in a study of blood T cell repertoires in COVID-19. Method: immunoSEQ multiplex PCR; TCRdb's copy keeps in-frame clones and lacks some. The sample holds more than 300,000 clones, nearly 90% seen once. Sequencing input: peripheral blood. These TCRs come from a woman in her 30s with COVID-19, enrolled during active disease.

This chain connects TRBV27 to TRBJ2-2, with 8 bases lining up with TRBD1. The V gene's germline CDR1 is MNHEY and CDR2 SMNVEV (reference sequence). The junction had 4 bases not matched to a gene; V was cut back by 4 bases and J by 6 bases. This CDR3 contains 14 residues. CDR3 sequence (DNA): TGTGCCAGCAGTTCCAGGGGGCGCCCCGGGGAGCTGTTTTTT. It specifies CASSSRGRPGELFF.

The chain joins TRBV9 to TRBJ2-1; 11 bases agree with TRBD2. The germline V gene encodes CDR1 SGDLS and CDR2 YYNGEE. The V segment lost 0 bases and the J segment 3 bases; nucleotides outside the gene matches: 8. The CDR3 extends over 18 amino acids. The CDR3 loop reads CASSVGVSGGALYNEQFF. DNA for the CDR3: TGTGCCAGCAGCGTAGGTGTTAGCGGGGGGGCCCTCTACAATGAGCAGTTCTTC.

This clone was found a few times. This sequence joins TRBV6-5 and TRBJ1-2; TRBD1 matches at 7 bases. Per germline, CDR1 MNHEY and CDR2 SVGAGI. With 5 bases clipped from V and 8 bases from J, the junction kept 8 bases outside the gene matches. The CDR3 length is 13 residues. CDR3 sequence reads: CASSLTGPGGYTF. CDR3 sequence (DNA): TGTGCCAGCAGTCTGACAGGGCCGGGAGGCTACACCTTC.

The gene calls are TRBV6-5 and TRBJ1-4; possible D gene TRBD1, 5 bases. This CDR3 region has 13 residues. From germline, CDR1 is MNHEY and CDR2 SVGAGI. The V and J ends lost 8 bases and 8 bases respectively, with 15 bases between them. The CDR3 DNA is TGTGCCAGCGGTAGGGGAAACGGAGAAAAACTGTTTTTT. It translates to CASGRGNGEKLFF.

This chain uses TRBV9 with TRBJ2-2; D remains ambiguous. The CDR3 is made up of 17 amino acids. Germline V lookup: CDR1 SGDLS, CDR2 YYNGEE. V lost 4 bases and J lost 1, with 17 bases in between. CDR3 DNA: TGTGCCAGCAGCCATTCTTCCTGGCGGAAGAACACCGGGGAGCTGTTTTTT. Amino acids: CASSHSSWRKNTGELFF.

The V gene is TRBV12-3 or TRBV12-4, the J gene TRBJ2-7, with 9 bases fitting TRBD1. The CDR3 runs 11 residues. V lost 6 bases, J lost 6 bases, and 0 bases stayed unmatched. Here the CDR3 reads CASRDRGEQYF. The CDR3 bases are TGTGCCAGCAGGGACAGGGGCGAGCAGTACTTC.

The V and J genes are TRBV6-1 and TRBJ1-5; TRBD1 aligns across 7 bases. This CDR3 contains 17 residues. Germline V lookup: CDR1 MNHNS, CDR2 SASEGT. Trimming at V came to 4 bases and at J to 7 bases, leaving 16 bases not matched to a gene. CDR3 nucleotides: TGTGCCAGCAGTGCAGGTGGGACAGTACGGATACGGCAGCCCCAGCATTTT. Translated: CASSAGGTVRIRQPQHF.

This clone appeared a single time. The CDR3 DNA sequence: TGTGCCAGCAGTTACTGGACAGGGGTGGTTTTTACTGAAGCTTTCTTT. Protein: CASSYWTGVVFTEAFF. The J gene is TRBJ1-1, the V gene TRBV6-6; 9 bases are shared with TRBD1. There are 16 residues in the CDR3. Germline V CDR1 and CDR2: MNHNY, SVGAGI (reference sequence). With 1 base clipped from V and 5 bases from J, the junction kept 8 bases outside the gene matches.

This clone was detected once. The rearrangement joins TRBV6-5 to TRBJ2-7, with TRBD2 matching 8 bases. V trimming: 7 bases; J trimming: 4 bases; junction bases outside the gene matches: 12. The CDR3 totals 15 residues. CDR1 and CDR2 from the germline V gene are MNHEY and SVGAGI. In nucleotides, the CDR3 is TGTGCCAGCACCTATAGCGGGAAGGGAGGGTACGAGCAGTACTTC. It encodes CASTYSGKGGYEQYF.

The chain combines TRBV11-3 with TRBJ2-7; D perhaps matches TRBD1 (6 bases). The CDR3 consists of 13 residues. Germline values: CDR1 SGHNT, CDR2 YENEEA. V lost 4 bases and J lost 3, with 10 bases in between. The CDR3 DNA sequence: TGTGCCAGCAGCTGGGACACCAACTACGAGCAGTACTTC. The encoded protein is CASSWDTNYEQYF.

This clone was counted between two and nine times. CDR3 DNA sequence: TGTGCCAGCAGCGTAGGGGGACTCGGACCCTTGAACACTGAAGCTTTCTTT. It yields the protein CASSVGGLGPLNTEAFF. The genes are TRBV9 and TRBJ1-1; a weak D match, TRBD1 (5 bases). The CDR3 spans 17 residues. Deletions cut 0 bases from V and 0 bases from J, with 15 bases between. The germline V gene has CDR1 SGDLS and CDR2 YYNGEE.

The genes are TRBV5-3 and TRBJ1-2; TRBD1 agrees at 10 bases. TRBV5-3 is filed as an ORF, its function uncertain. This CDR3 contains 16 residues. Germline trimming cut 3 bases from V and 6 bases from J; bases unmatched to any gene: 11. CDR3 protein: CARSSWPGQGCHGYTF. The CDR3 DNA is TGTGCCAGAAGCTCCTGGCCGGGACAGGGGTGCCATGGCTACACCTTC.

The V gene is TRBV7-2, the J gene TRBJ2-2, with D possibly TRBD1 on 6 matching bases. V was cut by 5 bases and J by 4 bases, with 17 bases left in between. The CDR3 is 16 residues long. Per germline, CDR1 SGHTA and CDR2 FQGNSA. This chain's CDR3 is CASSQMNRVTTGELFF. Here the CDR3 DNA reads TGTGCCAGCAGCCAAATGAACAGGGTTACCACCGGGGAGCTGTTTTTT.

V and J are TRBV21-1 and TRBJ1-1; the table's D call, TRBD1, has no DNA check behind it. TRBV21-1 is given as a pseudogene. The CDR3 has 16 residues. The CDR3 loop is CASSRGQGVVNTEAFF. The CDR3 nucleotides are TGTGCCAGCAGCAGAGGACAGGGGGTGGTGAACACTGAAGCTTTCTTT.

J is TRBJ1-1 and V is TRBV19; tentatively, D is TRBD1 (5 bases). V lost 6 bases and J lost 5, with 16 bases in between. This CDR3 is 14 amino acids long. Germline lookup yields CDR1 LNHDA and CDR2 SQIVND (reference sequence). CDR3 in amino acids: CASSASRRGTEAFF. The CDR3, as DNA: TGTGCCAGTAGCGCGTCGAGAAGGGGAACTGAAGCTTTCTTT.

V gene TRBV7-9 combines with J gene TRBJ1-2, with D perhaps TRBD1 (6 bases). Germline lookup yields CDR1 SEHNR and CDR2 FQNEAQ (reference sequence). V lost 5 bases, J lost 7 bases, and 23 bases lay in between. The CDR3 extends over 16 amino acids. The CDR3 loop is CASSPRPRDKGVGYTF. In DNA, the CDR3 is TGTGCCAGCAGCCCCCGCCCCCGGGACAAGGGAGTTGGCTACACCTTC.

CDR3 DNA: TGCGCCAGCAGCACGGGACAGGGGATTATTGATACGCAGTATTTT. Protein sequence: CASSTGQGIIDTQYF. V is TRBV5-1 and J is TRBJ2-3; 10 bases line up with TRBD1. The CDR3 is 15 amino acids. Per germline, CDR1 SGHRS and CDR2 YFSETQ. With 4 bases clipped from V and 6 bases from J, the junction kept 8 bases outside the gene matches.

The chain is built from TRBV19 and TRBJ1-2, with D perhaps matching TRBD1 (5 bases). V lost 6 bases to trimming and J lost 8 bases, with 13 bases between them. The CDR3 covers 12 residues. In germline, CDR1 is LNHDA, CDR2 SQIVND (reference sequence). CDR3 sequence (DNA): TGTGCCAGTAGATCGGCAGGGCAAGGCTACACCTTC. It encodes CASRSAGQGYTF.

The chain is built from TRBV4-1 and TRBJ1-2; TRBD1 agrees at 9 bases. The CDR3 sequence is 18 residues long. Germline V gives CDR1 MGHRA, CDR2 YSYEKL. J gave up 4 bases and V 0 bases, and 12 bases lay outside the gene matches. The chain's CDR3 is CASSQDRTGEEWGYGYTF. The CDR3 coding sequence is TGCGCCAGCAGCCAAGACAGGACAGGGGAGGAGTGGGGCTATGGCTACACCTTC.

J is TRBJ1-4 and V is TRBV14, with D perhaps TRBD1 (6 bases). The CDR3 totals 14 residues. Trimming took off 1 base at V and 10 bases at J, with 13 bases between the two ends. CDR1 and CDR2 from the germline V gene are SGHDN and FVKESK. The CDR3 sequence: CASSQGVGGAKLFF. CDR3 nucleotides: TGTGCCAGCAGCCAAGGTGTAGGGGGGGCAAAACTGTTTTTT.

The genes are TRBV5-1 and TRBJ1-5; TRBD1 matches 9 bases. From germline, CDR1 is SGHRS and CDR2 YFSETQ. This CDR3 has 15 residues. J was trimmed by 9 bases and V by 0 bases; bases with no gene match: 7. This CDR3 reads CASSLEQGAFGPQHF. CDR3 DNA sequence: TGCGCCAGCAGCTTGGAACAGGGGGCATTCGGGCCCCAGCATTTT.

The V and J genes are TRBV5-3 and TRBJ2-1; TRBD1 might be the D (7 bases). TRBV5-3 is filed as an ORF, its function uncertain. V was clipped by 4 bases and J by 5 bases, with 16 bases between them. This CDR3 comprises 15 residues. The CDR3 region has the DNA TGTGCCAGAAGCCCCCGGGGGACAGCCGACAATGAGCAGTTCTTC. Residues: CARSPRGTADNEQFF.

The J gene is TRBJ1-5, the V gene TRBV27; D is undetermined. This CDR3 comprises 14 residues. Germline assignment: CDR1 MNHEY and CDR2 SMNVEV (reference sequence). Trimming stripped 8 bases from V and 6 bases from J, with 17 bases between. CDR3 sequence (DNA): TGTGCCAGCGGGCCGACCCTAGGGAGTCAGCCCCAGCATTTT. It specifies CASGPTLGSQPQHF.

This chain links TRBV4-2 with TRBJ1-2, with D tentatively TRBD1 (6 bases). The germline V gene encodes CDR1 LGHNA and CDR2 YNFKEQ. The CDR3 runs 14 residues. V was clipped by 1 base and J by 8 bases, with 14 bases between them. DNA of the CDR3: TGTGCCAGCAGCCAAGGTACAGGGTCCTTGGGCTACACCTTC. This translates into CASSQGTGSLGYTF.

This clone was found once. CDR3 coding DNA: TGTGCCAGCAGTGACGGTCCACGGGAGACCCAGTACTTC. Protein product: CASSDGPRETQYF. The chain has TRBV6-1 and TRBJ2-5; D not certain. Germline loops: CDR1 MNHNS, CDR2 SASEGT. The V and J ends lost 3 bases and 5 bases respectively, with 10 bases between them. The CDR3 extends over 13 amino acids.

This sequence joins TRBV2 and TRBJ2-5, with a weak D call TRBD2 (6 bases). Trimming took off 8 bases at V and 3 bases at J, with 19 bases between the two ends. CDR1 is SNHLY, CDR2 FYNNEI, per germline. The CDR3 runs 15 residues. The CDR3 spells CASGLGIAEEETQYF. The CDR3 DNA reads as TGTGCCAGCGGACTCGGGATAGCGGAGGAAGAGACCCAGTACTTC.

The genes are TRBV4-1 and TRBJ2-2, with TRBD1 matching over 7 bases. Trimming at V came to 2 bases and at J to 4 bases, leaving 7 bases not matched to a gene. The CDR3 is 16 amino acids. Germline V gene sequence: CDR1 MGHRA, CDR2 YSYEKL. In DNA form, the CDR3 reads TGCGCCAGCAGCCAATTCCCTACAGGGGTCACCGGGGAGCTGTTTTTT. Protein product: CASSQFPTGVTGELFF.

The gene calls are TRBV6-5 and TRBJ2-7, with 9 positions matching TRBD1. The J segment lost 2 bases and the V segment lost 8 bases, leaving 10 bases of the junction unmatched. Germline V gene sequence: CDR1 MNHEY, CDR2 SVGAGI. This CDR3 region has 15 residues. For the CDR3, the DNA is TGTGCCAGCGATACTTTAGGGACAGGGACCTACGAGCAGTACTTC. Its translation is CASDTLGTGTYEQYF.

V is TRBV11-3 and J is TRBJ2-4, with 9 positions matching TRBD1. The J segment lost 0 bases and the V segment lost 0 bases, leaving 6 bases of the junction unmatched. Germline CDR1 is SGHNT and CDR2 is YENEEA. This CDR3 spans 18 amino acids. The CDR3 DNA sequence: TGTGCCAGCAGCTTAGAAACAGGGGGCCTGCTAGCCAAAAACATTCAGTACTTC. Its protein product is CASSLETGGLLAKNIQYF.

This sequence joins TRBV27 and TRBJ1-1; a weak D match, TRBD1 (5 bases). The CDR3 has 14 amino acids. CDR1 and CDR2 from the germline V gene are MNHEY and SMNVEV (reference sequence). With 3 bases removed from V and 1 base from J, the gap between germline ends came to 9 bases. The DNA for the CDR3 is TGTGCCAGCAGTTTCCAGGGATCGAACACTGAAGCTTTCTTT. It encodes CASSFQGSNTEAFF.

The CDR3: CASSWDFESSYEQYF. CDR3 nucleotide sequence: TGTGCCAGCAGCTGGGACTTCGAATCCTCCTACGAGCAGTACTTC. The chain carries TRBV27 and TRBJ2-7, with a tentative D call TRBD2 (6 bases). The CDR3 length is 15 residues. Germline values: CDR1 MNHEY, CDR2 SMNVEV (reference sequence). V lost 6 bases and J 0 bases, leaving 15 bases between the germline ends.

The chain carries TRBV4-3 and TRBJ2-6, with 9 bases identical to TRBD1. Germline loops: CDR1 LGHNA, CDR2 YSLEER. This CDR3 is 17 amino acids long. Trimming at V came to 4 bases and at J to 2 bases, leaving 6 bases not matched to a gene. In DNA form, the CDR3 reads TGCGCCAGCAGCCCCTGGACAGGGGTGCCTGGGGCCAACGTCCTGACTTTC. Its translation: CASSPWTGVPGANVLTF.